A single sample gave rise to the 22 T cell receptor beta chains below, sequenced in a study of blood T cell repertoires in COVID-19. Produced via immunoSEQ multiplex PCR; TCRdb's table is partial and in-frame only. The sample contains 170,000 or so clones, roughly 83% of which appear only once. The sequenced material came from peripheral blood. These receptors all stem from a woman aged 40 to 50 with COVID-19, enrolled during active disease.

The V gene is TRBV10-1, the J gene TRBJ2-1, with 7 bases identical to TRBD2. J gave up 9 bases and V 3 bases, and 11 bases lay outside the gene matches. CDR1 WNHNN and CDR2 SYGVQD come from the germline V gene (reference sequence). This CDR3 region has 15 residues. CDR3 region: CASSDYAGVYGEQFF. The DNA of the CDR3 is TGCGCCAGCAGTGACTATGCGGGGGTCTATGGTGAGCAGTTCTTC.

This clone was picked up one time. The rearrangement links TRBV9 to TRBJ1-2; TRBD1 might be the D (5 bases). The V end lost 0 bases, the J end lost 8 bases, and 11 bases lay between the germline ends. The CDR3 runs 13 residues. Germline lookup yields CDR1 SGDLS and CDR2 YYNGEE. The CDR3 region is CASSVASGWGYTF. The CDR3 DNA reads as TGTGCCAGCAGCGTAGCTTCAGGGTGGGGCTACACCTTC.

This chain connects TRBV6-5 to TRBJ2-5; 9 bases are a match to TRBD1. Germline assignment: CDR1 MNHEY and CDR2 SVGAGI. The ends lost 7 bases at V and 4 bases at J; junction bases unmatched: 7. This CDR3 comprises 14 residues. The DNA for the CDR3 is TGTGCCAGCATGGGGGACAGGGTTGCAGAGACCCAGTACTTC. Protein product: CASMGDRVAETQYF.

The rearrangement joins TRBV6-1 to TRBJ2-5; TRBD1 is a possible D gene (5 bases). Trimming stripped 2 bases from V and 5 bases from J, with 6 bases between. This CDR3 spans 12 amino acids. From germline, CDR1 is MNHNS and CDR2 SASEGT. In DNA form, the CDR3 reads TGTGCCAGCAGTGAAAGGGGTGAGACCCAGTACTTC. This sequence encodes CASSERGETQYF.

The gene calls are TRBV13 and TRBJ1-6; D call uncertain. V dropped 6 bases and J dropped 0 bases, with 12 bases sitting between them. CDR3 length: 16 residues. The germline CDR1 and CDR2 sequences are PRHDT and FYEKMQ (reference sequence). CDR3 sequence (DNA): TGTGCCAGCAGAAGGAGAGGCAGCTCCTATAATTCACCCCTCCACTTT. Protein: CASRRRGSSYNSPLHF.

The CDR3 loop reads CASSHGQVSSYNSPLHF. CDR3 nucleotide sequence: TGCGCCAGCAGCCACGGACAGGTCAGCTCCTATAATTCACCCCTCCACTTT. The rearrangement joins TRBV5-1 to TRBJ1-6; 7 bases map to TRBD1. CDR1 and CDR2 (germline): SGHRS, YFSETQ. Trimming removed 4 bases from V and 0 bases from J; junction bases left unmatched: 7. The CDR3 has 17 residues.

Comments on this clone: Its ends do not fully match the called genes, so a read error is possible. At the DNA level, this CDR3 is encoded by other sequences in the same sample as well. In DNA form, the CDR3 reads TGCGCCAGCAGTTCAGTAGGAGGCTACGAGCAGTACTTC. Amino acid sequence: CASSSVGGYEQYF. This sequence joins TRBV6-5 and TRBJ2-7; perhaps TRBD2 as D (5 bases). This CDR3 has 13 amino acids. The germline CDR1 and CDR2 sequences are MNHEY and SVGAGI.

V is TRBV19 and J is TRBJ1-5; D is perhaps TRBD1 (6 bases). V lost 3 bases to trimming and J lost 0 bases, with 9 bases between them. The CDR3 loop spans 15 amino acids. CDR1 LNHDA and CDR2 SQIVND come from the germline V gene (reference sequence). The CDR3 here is CASSIQGISNQPQHF. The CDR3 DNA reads TGTGCCAGTAGTATCCAGGGGATTAGCAATCAGCCCCAGCATTTT.

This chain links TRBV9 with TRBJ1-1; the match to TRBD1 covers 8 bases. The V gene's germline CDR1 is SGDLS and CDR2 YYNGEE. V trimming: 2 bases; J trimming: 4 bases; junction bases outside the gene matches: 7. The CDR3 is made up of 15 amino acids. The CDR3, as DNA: TGTGCCAGCAGCGTGGGCAGGGGGCCGGGCACTGAAGCTTTCTTT. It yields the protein CASSVGRGPGTEAFF.

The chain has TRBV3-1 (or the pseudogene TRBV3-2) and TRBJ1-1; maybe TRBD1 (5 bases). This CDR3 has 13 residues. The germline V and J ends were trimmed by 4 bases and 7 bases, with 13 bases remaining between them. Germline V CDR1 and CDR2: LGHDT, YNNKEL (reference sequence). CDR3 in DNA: TGTGCCAGCAGCCCCTTTTCAGGGTTTGAAGCTTTCTTT. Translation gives CASSPFSGFEAFF.

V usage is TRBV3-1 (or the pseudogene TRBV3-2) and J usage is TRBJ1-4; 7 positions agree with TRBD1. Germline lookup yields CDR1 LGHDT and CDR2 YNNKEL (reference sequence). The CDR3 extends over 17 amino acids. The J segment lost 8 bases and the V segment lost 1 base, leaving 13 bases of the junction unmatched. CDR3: CASSQVEPGTVGEKLFF. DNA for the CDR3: TGTGCCAGCAGCCAAGTTGAGCCCGGGACAGTGGGAGAAAAACTGTTTTTT.

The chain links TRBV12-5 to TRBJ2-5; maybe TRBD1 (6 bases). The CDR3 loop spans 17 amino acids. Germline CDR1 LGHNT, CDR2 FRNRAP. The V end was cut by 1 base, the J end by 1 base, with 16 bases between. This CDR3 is CASGLGQATASQETQYF. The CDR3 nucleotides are TGTGCTAGTGGTTTGGGACAGGCCACTGCCTCCCAAGAGACCCAGTACTTC.

The CDR3 nucleotides read TGTGCCAGCAGCTTGGGACAGGGGTTCCCTGAAGCTTTCTTT. It is translated as CASSLGQGFPEAFF. The chain has TRBV5-6 and TRBJ1-1, with 8 bases aligning to TRBD1. V trimming: 0 bases; J trimming: 6 bases; junction bases outside the gene matches: 4. Germline assignment: CDR1 SGHDT and CDR2 YYEEEE. The CDR3 has 14 amino acids. Together with reference TRBV5-6 and TRBJ1-1, the CDR3 gives the full variable domain: DAGVTQSPTHLIKTRGQQVTLRCSPKSGHDTVSWYQQALGQGPQFIFQYYEEEERQRGNFPDRFSGHQFPNYSSELNVNALLLGDSALYLCASSLGQGFPEAFFGQGTRLTVV.

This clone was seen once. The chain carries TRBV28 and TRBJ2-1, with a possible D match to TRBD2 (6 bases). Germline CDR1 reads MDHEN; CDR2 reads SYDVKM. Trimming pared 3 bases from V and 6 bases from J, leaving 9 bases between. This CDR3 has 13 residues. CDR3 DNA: TGTGCCAGCAGTTTCCGGGGGTCCAATGAGCAGTTCTTC. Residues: CASSFRGSNEQFF.

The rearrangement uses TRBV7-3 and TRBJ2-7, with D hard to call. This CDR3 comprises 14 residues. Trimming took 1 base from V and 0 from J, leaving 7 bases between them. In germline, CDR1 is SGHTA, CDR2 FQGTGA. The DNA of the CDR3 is TGTGCCAGCAGCTTAAAGCCGTTCTCCTACGAGCAGTACTTC. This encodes CASSLKPFSYEQYF.

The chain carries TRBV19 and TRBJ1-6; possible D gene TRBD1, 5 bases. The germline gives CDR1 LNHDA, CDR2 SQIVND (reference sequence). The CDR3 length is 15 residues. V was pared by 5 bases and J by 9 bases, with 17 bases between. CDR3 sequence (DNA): TGTGCCAGTAGTTTGGGACTCCCCCTGGTTTCACCCCTCCACTTT. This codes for CASSLGLPLVSPLHF.

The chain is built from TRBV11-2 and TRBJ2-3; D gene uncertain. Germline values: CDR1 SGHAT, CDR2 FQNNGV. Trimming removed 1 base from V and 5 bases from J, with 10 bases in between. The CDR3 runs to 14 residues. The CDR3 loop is CASSLGRSRDTQYF. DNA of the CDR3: TGTGCCAGCAGCTTAGGACGGAGCCGAGATACGCAGTATTTT. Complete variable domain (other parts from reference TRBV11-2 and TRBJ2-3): EAGVAQSPRYKIIEKRQSVAFWCNPISGHATLYWYQQILGQGPKLLIQFQNNGVVDDSQLPKDRFSAERLKGVDSTLKIQPAKLEDSAVYLCASSLGRSRDTQYFGPGTRLTVL.

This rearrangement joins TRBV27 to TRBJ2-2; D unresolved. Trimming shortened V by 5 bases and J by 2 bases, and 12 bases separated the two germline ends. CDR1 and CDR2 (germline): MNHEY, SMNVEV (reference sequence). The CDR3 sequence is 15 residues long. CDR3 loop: CASSPLVPNTGELFF. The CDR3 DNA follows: TGTGCCAGCAGTCCGCTAGTCCCCAACACCGGGGAGCTGTTTTTT.

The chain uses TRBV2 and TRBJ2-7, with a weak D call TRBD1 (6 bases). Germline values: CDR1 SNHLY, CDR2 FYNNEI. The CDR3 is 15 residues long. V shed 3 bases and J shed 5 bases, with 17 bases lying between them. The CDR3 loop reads CASSDIVPGANEQYF. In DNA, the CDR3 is TGTGCCAGCAGTGACATCGTACCAGGGGCTAACGAGCAGTACTTC. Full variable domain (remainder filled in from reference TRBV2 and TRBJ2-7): EPEVTQTPSHQVTQMGQEVILRCVPISNHLYFYWYRQILGQKVEFLVSFYNNEISEKSEIFDDQFSVERPDGSNFTLKIRSTKLEDSAMYFCASSDIVPGANEQYFGPGTRLTVT.

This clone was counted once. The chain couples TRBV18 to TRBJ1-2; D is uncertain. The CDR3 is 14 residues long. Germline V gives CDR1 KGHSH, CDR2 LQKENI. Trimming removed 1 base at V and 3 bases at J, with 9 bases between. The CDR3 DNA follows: TGTGCCAGCTCACCACAAGAGGGCCACTATGGCTACACCTTC. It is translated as CASSPQEGHYGYTF.

The CDR3 sequence is CSALQGPGSNQPQHF. The CDR3 DNA is TGCAGCGCACTTCAAGGCCCGGGTAGCAATCAGCCCCAGCATTTT. This chain connects TRBV29-1 to TRBJ1-5, with unresolved D. The length of the CDR3 is 15 residues. The V end lost 7 bases, the J end lost 0 bases, and 16 bases lay between the germline ends. The germline V gene encodes CDR1 SQVTM and CDR2 ANQGSEA.

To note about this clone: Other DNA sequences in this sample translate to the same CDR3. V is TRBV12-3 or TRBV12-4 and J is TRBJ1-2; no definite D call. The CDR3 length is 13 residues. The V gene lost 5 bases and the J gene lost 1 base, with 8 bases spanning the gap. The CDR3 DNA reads TGTGCCAGCAGTAAGACTGATAACTATGGCTACACCTTC. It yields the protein CASSKTDNYGYTF.